Listed below are T cell receptor beta chains from one sample, sequenced in a study of cytomegalovirus exposure and HLA in healthy donors. This table comes from immunoSEQ multiplex PCR, and its TCRdb copy is limited to in-frame clones, with some not included. Its table records around 210,000 clones. The sample taken for sequencing was PBMCs. The receptor set was obtained from a woman younger than 45 in good health and CMV-seropositive. Each CDR3 is given with its conserved first and last residue. D genes are given only for firm matches.

d_gene	v_gene	j_gene	CDR3aa	CDR3nt
NA	TRBV20-1	TRBJ1-2	CSARSRYGYTF	TGCAGTGCTAGAAGCCGTTACGGCTACACCTTC
NA	TRBV28	TRBJ1-4	CASISPREKLFF	TGCGCCAGCATTTCCCCGAGGGAAAAACTGTTTTTT
TRBD1	TRBV6-1	TRBJ2-7	CASSFPGQGYEQYF	TGTGCCAGCAGTTTCCCGGGACAGGGCTACGAGCAGTACTTC
NA	TRBV29-1	TRBJ2-7	CSVYEDLSSYEQYF	TGCAGCGTTTATGAGGACTTAAGCTCCTACGAGCAGTACTTC
TRBD1	TRBV10-3	TRBJ2-2	CAIRTGGNDGELFF	TGTGCCATCAGGACAGGGGGCAATGACGGGGAGCTGTTTTTT
NA	TRBV4-3	TRBJ2-3	CASSQGTLLRGTDTQYF	TGCGCCAGCAGCCAAGGAACCCTGCTTCGGGGCACAGATACGCAGTATTTT
TRBD1	TRBV28	TRBJ2-7	CASSLGQGGEQYF	TGTGCCAGCAGTCTTGGACAGGGCGGCGAGCAGTACTTC
NA	TRBV28	TRBJ2-7	CASSPAIRVHEQYF	TGTGCCAGCAGCCCTGCAATCCGGGTCCACGAGCAGTACTTC
NA	TRBV4-3	TRBJ1-3	CASSQDGGSSGNTIYF	TGCGCCAGCAGCCAAGATGGCGGGAGCTCTGGAAACACCATATATTTT
NA	TRBV18	TRBJ1-2	CASSPTDRNYGYTF	TGTGCCAGCTCACCGACGGACAGAAACTATGGCTACACCTTC
NA	TRBV2	TRBJ2-3	CASSTGTQLQYF	TGTGCCAGCAGTACCGGGACACAACTGCAGTATTTT
NA	TRBV28	TRBJ1-5	CASNGDSNQPQHF	TGTGCCAGCAACGGGGATAGCAATCAGCCCCAGCATTTT
TRBD1	TRBV6-6	TRBJ1-2	CASSTTGGDWGYTF	TGTGCCAGCAGCACAACAGGGGGCGATTGGGGCTACACCTTC
TRBD1	TRBV7-2	TRBJ1-2	CASSLAQGARYGYTF	TGTGCCAGCAGCTTAGCCCAGGGGGCGAGGTATGGCTACACCTTC
NA	TRBV5-1	TRBJ2-7	CASSFQGTYEQYF	TGCGCCAGCAGCTTTCAGGGGACCTACGAGCAGTACTTC
NA	TRBV28	TRBJ1-2	CASSFSSPLHTRDGYTF	TGTGCCAGCAGTTTTAGTAGCCCTCTGCACACACGGGATGGCTACACCTTC
TRBD1	TRBV7-9	TRBJ1-1	CASNRDRVNTEAFF	TGTGCCAGCAACCGGGACAGGGTGAACACTGAAGCTTTCTTT
NA	TRBV25-1	TRBJ2-2	CASTARGTGAGELFF	TGTGCCAGCACCGCGAGGGGGACCGGCGCCGGGGAGCTGTTTTTT
TRBD1	TRBV19	TRBJ1-1	CASTRGKGARSVDTEAFF	TGTGCCAGTACCCGAGGGAAGGGGGCGAGGAGCGTGGACACTGAAGCTTTCTTT
NA	TRBV9	TRBJ2-3	CASSVDSIQSTDTQYF	TGTGCCAGCAGCGTAGACTCAATCCAAAGCACAGATACGCAGTATTTT
NA	TRBV29-1	TRBJ2-5	CSVVGTAHSETQYF	TGCAGCGTTGTCGGAACAGCCCACTCTGAGACCCAGTACTTC
NA	TRBV28	TRBJ2-5	CASSWGVAGETQYF	TGTGCCAGCAGTTGGGGGGTGGCCGGAGAGACCCAGTACTTC
TRBD2	TRBV25-1	TRBJ2-7	CASSEHGGRRDEQYF	TGTGCCAGCAGTGAACATGGCGGGAGAAGGGACGAGCAGTACTTC
TRBD1	TRBV27	TRBJ2-1	CASSSYRVRDRGPNEQFF	TGTGCCAGCAGTTCCTACCGTGTAAGGGACAGGGGCCCCAATGAGCAGTTCTTC
NA	TRBV7-2	TRBJ2-1	CASSFSGTYNEQFF	TGTGCCAGCAGCTTTAGCGGAACCTACAATGAGCAGTTCTTC
TRBD1	TRBV10-3	TRBJ2-3	CAIRRSSGQQDPDTQYF	TGTGCCATAAGGAGGTCGTCGGGACAGCAGGATCCAGATACGCAGTATTTT
TRBD2	TRBV7-2	TRBJ2-1	CASSLETSGRAPFF	TGTGCCAGCAGCTTAGAAACTAGCGGGAGAGCGCCGTTCTTC
NA	TRBV7-9	TRBJ2-2	CASSQLNGELFF	TGTGCCAGCAGCCAACTGAACGGGGAGCTGTTTTTT